This TCR beta chain was found in a study of cytomegalovirus exposure and HLA in healthy donors. Study-level findings and limits: The study listed 164 cytomegalovirus-associated TCR beta chains.

PCR amplification relied on 60 Vbeta primers (plus 13 Jbeta primers). Only in-frame clones appear in the TCRdb table, and some are missing; sequencing was by immunoSEQ multiplex PCR. The table has 100,000 or so clones, 78% seen once. As for this clone: What it binds is not known.

The TCR originated in a man aged 25 to 40 in good health and CMV-seronegative. Sequences were obtained from PBMCs.

CDR3 sequence (DNA): TGTGCCAGCAGCTTAGAGGGGACAGAGAATTCACCCCTCCACTTT. Translated: CASSLEGTENSPLHF. The chain has TRBV7-2 and TRBJ1-6; 7 positions match TRBD1. Germline lookup yields CDR1 SGHTA and CDR2 FQGNSA. With V trimmed by 1 base and J by 7 bases, 4 bases remained unmatched. CDR3 size: 15 residues.